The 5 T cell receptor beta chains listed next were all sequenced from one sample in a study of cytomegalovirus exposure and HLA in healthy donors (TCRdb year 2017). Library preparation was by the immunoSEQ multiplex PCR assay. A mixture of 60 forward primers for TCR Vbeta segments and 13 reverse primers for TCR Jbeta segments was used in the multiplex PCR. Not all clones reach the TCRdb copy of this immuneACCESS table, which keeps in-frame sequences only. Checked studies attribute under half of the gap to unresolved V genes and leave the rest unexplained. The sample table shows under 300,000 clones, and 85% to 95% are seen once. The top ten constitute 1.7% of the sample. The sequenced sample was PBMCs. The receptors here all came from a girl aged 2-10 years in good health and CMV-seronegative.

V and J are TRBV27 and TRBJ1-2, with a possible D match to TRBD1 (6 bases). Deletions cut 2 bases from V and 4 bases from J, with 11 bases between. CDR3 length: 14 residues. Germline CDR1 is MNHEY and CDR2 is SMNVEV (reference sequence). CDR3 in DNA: TGTGCCAGCAGTTTAGGACAGTCCCTCTATGGCTACACCTTC. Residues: CASSLGQSLYGYTF.

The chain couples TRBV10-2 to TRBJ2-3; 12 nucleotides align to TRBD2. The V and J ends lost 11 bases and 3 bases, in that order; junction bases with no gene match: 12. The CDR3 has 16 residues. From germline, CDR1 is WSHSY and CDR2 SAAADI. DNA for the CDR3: TGCGCCGCGGACAGGGAAGGGACTAGCGGGACAGATACGCAGTATTTT. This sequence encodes CAADREGTSGTDTQYF.

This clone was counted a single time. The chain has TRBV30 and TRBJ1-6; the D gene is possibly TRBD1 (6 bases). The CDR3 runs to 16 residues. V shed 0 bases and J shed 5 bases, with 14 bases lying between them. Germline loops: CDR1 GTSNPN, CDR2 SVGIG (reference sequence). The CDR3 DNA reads TGTGCCTGGAGTGTAATACTGGGGGCAAATAATTCACCCCTCCACTTT. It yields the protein CAWSVILGANNSPLHF.

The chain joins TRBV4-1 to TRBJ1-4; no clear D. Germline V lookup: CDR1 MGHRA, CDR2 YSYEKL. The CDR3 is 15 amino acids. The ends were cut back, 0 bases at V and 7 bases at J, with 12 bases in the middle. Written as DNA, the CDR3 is TGCGCCAGCAGCCAAGATCTCTCCTACGGTGAAAAACTGTTTTTT. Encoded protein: CASSQDLSYGEKLFF.

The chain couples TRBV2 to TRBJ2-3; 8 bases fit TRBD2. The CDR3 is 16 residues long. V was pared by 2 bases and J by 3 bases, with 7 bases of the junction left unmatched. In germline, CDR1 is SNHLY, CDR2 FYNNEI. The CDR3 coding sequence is TGTGCCAGCAGTGAATTGCCTAGCGGGTTAACAGATACGCAGTATTTT. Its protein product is CASSELPSGLTDTQYF.